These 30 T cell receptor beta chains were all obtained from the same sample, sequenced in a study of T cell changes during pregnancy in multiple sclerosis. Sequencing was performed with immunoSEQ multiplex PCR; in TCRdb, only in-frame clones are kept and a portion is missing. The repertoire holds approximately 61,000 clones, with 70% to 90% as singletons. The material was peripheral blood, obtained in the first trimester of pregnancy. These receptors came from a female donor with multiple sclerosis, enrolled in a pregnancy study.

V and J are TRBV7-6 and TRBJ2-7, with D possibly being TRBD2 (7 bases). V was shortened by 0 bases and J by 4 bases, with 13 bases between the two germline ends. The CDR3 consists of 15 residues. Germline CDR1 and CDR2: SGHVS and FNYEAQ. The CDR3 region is CASSLAGRGNYEQYF. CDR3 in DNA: TGTGCCAGCAGCTTAGCGGGGAGGGGGAATTACGAGCAGTACTTC.

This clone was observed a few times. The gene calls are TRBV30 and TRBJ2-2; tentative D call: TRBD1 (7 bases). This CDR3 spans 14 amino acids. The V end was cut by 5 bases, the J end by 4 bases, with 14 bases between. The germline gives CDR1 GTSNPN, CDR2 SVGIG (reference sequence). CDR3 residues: CAWGTQGGTGELFF. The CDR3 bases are TGTGCCTGGGGAACTCAGGGGGGCACCGGGGAGCTGTTTTTT.

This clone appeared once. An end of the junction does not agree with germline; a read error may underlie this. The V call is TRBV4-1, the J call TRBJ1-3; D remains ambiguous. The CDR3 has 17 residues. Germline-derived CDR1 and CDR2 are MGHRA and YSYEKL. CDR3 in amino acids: CASSQVQYVDSGSTIYF. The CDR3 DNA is TGCGCCAGCAGCCAAGTTCAGTACGTAGACTCTGGAAGCACCATATATTTT.

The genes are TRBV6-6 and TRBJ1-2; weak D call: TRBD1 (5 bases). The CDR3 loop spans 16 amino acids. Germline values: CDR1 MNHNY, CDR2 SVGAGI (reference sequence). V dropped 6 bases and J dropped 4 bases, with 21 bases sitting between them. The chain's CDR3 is CASSHDSSLHLYGYTF. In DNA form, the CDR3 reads TGTGCCAGCAGCCACGACAGCAGCCTCCACCTCTATGGCTACACCTTC.

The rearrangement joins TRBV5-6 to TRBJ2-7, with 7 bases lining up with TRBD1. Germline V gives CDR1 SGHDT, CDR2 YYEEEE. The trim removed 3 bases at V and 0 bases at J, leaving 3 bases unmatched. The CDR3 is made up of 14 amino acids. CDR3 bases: TGTGCCAGCAGCTACAGGGGTCCCTCCTACGAGCAGTACTTC. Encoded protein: CASSYRGPSYEQYF.

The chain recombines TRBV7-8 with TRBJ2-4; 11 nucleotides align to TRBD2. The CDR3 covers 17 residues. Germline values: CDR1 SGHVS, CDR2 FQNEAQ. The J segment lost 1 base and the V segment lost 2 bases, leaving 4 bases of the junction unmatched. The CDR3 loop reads CASSLRSGRAAKNIQYF. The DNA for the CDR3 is TGTGCCAGCAGCTTACGTAGCGGGAGGGCGGCCAAAAACATTCAGTACTTC. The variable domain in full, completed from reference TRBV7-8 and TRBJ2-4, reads GAGVSQSPRYKVAKRGQDVALRCDPISGHVSLFWYQQALGQGPEFLTYFQNEAQLDKSGLPSDRFFAERPEGSVSTLKIQRTQQEDSAVYLCASSLRSGRAAKNIQYFGAGTRLSVL.

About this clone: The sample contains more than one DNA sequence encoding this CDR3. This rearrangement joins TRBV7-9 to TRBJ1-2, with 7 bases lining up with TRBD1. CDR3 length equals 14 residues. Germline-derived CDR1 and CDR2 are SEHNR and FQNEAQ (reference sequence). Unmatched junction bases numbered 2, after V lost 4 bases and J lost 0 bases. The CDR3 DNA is TGTGCCAGCAGCTCCGGACAGGCTAACTATGGCTACACCTTC. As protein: CASSSGQANYGYTF. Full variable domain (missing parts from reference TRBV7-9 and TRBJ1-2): DTGVSQNPRHKITKRGQNVTFRCDPISEHNRLYWYRQTLGQGPEFLTYFQNEAQLEKSRLLSDRFSAERPKGSFSTLEIQRTEQGDSAMYLCASSSGQANYGYTFGSGTRLTVV.

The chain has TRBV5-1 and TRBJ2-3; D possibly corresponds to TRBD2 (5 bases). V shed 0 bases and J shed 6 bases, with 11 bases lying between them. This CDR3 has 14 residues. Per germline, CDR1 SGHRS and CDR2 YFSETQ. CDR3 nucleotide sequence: TGCGCCAGCAGCTTGGGAGGGATGGGGGATACGCAGTATTTT. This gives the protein CASSLGGMGDTQYF.

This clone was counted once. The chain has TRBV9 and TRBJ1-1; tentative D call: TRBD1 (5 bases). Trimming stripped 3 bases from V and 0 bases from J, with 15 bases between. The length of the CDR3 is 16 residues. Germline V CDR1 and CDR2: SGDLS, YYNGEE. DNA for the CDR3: TGTGCCAGCAGCGAGGGGTCCGATCTCATGAACACTGAAGCTTTCTTT. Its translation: CASSEGSDLMNTEAFF.

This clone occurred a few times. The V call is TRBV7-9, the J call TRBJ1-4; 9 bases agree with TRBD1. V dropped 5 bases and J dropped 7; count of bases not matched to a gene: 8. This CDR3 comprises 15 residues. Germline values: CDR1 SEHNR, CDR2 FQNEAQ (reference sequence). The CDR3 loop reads CASSAAGTGFEKLFF. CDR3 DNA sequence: TGTGCCAGCAGCGCTGCCGGGACAGGGTTTGAAAAACTGTTTTTT.

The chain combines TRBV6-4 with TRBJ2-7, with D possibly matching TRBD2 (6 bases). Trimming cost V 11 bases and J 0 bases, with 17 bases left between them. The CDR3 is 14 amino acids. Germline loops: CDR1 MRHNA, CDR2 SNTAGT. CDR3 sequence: CAGLTSPVSYEQYF. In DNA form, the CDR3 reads TGTGCCGGCCTAACTAGCCCCGTCTCCTACGAGCAGTACTTC.

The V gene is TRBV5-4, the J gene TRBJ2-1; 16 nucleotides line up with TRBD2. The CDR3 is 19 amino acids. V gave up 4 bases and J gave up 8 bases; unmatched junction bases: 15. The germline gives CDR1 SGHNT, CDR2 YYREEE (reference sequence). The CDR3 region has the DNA TGTGCCAGCAGCCGGGGCGGGACTAGCGGGAGGGCCATGGCGGATGAGCAGTTCTTC. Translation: CASSRGGTSGRAMADEQFF.

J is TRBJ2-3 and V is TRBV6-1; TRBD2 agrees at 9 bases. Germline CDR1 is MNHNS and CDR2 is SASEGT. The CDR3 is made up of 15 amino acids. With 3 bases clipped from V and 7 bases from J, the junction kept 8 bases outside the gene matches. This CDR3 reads CASSDGAGGPYTQYF. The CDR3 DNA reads TGTGCCAGCAGTGATGGGGCGGGAGGGCCATATACGCAGTATTTT.

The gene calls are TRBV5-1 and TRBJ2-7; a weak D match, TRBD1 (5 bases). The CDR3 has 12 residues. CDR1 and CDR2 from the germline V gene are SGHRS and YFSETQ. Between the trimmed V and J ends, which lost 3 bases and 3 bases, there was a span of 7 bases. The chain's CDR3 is CASSSDSYEQYF. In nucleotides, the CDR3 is TGCGCCAGCAGCTCCGACAGCTACGAGCAGTACTTC.

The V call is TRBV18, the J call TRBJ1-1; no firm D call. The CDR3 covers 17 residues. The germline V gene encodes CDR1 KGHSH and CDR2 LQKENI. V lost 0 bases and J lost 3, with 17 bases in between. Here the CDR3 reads CASSPPVTGGVDTEAFF. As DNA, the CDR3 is TGTGCCAGCTCACCACCGGTTACGGGTGGAGTAGACACTGAAGCTTTCTTT.

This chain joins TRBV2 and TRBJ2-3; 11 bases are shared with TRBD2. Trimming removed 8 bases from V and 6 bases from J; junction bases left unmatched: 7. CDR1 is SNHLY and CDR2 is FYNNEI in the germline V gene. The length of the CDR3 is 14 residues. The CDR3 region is CASDSGREGDTQYF. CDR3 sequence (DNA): TGTGCCAGCGATAGCGGGAGGGAAGGGGATACGCAGTATTTT.

The CDR3, as DNA: TGTGCCAGCAGTTCAGCGGAAAGACAGGGGGGTTACGAGCAGTACTTC. Translating gives CASSSAERQGGYEQYF. The chain links TRBV7-9 to TRBJ2-7; 9 nucleotides align to TRBD1. The J segment lost 4 bases and the V segment lost 6 bases, leaving 13 bases of the junction unmatched. The CDR3 totals 16 residues. From germline, CDR1 is SEHNR and CDR2 FQNEAQ (reference sequence).

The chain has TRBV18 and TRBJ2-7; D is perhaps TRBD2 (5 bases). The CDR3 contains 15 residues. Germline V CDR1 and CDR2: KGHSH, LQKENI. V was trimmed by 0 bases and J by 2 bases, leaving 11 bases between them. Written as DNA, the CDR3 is TGTGCCAGCTCACCACCGGAAGGGAGCCCCTACGAGCAGTACTTC. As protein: CASSPPEGSPYEQYF.

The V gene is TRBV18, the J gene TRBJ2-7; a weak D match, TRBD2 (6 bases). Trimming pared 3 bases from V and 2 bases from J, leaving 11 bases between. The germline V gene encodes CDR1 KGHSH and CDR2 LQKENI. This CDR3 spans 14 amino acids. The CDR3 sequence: CASSPRRATYEQYF. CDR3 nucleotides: TGTGCCAGCTCACCGCGGAGGGCCACCTACGAGCAGTACTTC. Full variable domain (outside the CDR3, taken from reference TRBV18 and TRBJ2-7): NAGVMQNPRHLVRRRGQEARLRCSPMKGHSHVYWYRQLPEEGLKFMVYLQKENIIDESGMPKERFSAEFPKEGPSILRIQQVVRGDSAAYFCASSPRRATYEQYFGPGTRLTVT.

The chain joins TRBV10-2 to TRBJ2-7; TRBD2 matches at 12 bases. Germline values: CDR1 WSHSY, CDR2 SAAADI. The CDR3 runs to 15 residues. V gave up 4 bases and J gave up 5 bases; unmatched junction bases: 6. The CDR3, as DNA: TGCGCCAGCAGTGGGGCTAGCGGGAGGGCGAACGAGCAGTACTTC. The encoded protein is CASSGASGRANEQYF.

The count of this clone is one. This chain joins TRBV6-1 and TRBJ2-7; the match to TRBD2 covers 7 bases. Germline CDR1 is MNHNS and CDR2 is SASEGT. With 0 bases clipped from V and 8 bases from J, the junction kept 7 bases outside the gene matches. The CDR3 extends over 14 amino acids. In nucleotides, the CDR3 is TGTGCCAGCAGTGAAGCGACTAGCAGCTGGAAGCAGTACTTC. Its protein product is CASSEATSSWKQYF.

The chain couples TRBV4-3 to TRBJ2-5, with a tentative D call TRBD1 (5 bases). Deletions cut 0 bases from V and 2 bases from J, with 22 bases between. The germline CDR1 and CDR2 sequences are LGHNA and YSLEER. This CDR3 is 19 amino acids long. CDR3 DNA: TGCGCCAGCAGCCAAGATCCGGCGAATCAGGGTTTTGGGCAAGAGACCCAGTACTTC. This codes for CASSQDPANQGFGQETQYF.

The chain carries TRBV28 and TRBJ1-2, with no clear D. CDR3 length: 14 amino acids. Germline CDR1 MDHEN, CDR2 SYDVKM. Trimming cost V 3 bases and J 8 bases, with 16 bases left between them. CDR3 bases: TGTGCCAGCAGTTTTTCAAGCTTTTCGGGGGGCTACACCTTC. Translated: CASSFSSFSGGYTF.

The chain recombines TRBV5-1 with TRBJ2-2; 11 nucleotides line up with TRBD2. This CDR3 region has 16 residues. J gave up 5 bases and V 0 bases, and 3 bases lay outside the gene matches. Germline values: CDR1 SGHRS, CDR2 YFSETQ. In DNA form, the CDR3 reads TGCGCCAGCAGCTTGGTACTAGCGGGGGATACCGGGGAGCTGTTTTTT. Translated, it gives CASSLVLAGDTGELFF.

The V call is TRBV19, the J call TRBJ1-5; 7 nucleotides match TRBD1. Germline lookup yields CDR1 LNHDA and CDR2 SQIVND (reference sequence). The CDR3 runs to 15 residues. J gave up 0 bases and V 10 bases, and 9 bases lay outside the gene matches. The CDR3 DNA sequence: TGTGCCACCAGGGACAGATACAATAGCAATCAGCCCCAGCATTTT. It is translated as CATRDRYNSNQPQHF. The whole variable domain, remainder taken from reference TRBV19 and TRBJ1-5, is DGGITQSPKYLFRKEGQNVTLSCEQNLNHDAMYWYRQDPGQGLRLIYYSQIVNDFQKGDIAEGYSVSREKKESFPLTVTSAQKNPTAFYLCATRDRYNSNQPQHFGDGTRLSIL.

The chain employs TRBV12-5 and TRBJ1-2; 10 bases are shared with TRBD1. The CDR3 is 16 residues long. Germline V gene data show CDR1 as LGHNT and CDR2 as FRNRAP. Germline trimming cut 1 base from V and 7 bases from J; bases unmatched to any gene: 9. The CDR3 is CASGLGLSGTGVGYTF. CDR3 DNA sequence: TGTGCTAGTGGTTTGGGCCTATCCGGGACAGGGGTTGGCTACACCTTC.

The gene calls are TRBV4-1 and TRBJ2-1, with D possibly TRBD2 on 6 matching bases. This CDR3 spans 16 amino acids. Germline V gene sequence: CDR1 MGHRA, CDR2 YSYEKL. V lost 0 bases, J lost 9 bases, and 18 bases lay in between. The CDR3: CASSQDRGLPDAEQFF. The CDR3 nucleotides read TGCGCCAGCAGCCAAGATCGGGGACTCCCGGACGCTGAGCAGTTCTTC.

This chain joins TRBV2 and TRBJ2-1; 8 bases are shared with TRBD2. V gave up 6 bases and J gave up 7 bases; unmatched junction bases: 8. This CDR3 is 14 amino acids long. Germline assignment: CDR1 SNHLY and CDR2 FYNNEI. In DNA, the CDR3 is TGTGCCAGCAGCGATAGCGGGGCTGGGAATGAGCAGTTCTTC. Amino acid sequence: CASSDSGAGNEQFF.

The DNA of the CDR3 is TGTGCCAGCAGTTTACGCGGGATTAACAATGAGCAGTTCTTC. Amino acid sequence: CASSLRGINNEQFF. V is TRBV27 and J is TRBJ2-1; TRBD2 might be the D (6 bases). V was trimmed by 2 bases and J by 5 bases, leaving 10 bases between them. CDR1 is MNHEY and CDR2 is SMNVEV in the germline V gene (reference sequence). This CDR3 spans 14 amino acids.

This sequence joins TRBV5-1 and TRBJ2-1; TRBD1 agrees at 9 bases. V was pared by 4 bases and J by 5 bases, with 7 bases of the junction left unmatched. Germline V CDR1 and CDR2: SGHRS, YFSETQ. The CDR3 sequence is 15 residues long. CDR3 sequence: CASSGGTGLNNEQFF. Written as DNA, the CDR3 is TGCGCCAGCAGCGGAGGGACAGGGTTGAACAATGAGCAGTTCTTC.